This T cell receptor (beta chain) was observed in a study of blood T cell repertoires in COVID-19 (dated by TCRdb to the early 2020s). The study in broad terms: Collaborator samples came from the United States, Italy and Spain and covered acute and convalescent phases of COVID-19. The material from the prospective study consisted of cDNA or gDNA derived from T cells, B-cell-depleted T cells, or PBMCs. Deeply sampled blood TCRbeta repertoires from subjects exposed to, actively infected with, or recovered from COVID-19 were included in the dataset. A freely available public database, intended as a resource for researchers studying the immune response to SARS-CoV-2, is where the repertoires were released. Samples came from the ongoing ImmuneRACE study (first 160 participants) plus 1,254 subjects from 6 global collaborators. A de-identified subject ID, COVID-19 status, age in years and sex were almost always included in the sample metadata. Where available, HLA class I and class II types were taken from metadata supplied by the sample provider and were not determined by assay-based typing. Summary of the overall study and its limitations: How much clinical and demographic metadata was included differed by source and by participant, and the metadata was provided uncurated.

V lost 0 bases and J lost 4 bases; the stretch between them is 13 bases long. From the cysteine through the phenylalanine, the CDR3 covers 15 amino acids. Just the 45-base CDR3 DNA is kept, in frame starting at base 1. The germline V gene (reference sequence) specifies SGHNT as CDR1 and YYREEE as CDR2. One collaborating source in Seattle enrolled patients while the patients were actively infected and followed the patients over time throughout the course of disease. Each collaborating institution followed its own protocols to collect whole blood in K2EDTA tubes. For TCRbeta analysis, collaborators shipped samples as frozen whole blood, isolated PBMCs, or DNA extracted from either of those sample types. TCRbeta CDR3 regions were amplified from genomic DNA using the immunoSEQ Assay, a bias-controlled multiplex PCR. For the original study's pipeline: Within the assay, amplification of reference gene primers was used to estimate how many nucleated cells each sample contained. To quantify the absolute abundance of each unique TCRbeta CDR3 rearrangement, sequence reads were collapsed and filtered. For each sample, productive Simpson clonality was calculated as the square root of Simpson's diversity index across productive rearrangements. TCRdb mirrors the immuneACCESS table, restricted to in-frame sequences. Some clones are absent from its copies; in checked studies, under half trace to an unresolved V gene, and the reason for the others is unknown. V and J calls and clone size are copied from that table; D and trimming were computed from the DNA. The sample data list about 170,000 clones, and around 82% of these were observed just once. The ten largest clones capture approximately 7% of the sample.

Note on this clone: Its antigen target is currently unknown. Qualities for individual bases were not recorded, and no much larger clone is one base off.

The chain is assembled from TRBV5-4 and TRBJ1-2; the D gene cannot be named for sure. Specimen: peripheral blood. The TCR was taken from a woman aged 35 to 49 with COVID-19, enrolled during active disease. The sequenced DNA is TGTGCCAGCAGCTTGGAGTTCCGGGGTGGCTATGGCTACACCTTC. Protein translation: CASSLEFRGGYGYTF.